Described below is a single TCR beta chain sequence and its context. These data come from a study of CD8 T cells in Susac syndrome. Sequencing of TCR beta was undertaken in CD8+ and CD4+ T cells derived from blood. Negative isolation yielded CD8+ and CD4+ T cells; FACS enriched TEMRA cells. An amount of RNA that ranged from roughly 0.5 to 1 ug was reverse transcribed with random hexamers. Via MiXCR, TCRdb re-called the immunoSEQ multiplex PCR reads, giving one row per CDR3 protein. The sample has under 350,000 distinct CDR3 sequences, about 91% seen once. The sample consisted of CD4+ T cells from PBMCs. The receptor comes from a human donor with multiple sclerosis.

The CDR3 bases are TGTGCCACCGAACGAGTCGCTGGGGCCAACGTCCTGACTTTC. It is translated as CATERVAGANVLTF. The V call is TRBV6-5, the J call TRBJ2-6, with D uncertain. The germline V gene has CDR1 MNHEY and CDR2 SVGAGI. The V gene lost 10 bases and the J gene lost 2 bases, with 12 bases spanning the gap. CDR3 length: 14 amino acids.